The T cell receptor (beta chain) described here comes from a study of blood T cell repertoires in COVID-19. This clone was counted a few times. The V end was cut by 5 bases, the J end by 2 bases, with 15 bases between. This CDR3 comprises 15 residues. Germline values: CDR1 KGHSH, CDR2 LQKENI. The protocol was immunoSEQ multiplex PCR, while the TCRdb copy is restricted to in-frame clones and leaves out a portion. The profile shows roughly 97,000 clones, 65% to 90% of them singletons. The chain links TRBV18 to TRBJ2-5; TRBD2 might be the D (6 bases). This receptor was taken from a man in his sixties with acute or convalescent COVID-19. Sequencing was performed on peripheral blood. DNA of the CDR3: TGTGCCAGCTCATGGACCGGGACTGGTCAAGAGACCCAGTACTTC. It yields the protein CASSWTGTGQETQYF.